This TCR beta chain was found in a study of OX40 agonist ivuxolimab in advanced cancers. General study points: The work left the antigen specificity of expanded peripheral T cells undetermined.

Germline loops: CDR1 WNHNN, CDR2 SYGVQD (reference sequence). The CDR3 covers 13 residues. The V end was cut by 3 bases, the J end by 1 base, with 5 bases between. Turning to this clone: The antigen is unknown.

Patients with autoimmune history or systemic immunosuppression were excluded. Only in-frame clones appear in the TCRdb table, and some are missing; sequencing was by immunoSEQ multiplex PCR. The sample lists tens of thousands of clones, 86% seen once, with roughly 30% in the top ten. This receptor was obtained from an adult with an advanced solid tumor such as melanoma, head and neck, liver or kidney cancer. The J gene is TRBJ2-3, the V gene TRBV10-1; D not resolved. The sample was CD4+ or CD8+ T cells sorted from blood, taken in a trial of the OX40 agonist ivuxolimab. The CDR3 protein is CASSDKGTDTQYF. The CDR3 DNA follows: TGCGCCAGCAGTGATAAAGGCACAGATACGCAGTATTTT.